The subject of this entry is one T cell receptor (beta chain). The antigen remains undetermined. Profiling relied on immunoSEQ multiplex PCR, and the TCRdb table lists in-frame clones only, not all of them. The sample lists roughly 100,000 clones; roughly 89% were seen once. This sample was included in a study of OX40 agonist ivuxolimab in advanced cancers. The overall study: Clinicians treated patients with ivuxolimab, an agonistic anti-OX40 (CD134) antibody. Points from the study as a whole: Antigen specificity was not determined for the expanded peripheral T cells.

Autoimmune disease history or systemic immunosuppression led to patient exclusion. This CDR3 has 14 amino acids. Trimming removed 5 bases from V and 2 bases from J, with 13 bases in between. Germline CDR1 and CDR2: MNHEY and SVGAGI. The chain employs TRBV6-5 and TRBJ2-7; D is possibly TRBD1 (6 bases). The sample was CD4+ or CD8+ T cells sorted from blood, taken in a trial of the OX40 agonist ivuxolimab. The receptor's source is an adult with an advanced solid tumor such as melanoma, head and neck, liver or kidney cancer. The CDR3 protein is CASSEQGITYEQYF. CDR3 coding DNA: TGTGCCAGCAGTGAACAGGGTATTACCTACGAGCAGTACTTC.